The clone carrying this TCR beta chain has more than one count but fewer than ten. The antigen is undetermined. The protocol was immunoSEQ multiplex PCR, while the TCRdb copy is restricted to in-frame clones and leaves out a portion. The sample consists of almost 35,000 clones, 73% of them appearing once. Tumor or blood genomic DNA was sequenced, with inputs of about 550 ng to 6,500 ng. This CDR3 contains 15 residues. Trimming took 6 bases from V and 4 from J; bases not matched to a gene: 6. The germline V gene encodes CDR1 MNHEY and CDR2 SVGAGI. This entry belongs to a study of T cells in tumors after PD-1 blockade. Background on the study: Some patients also took daily vismodegib 150 mg during anti-PD-1 treatment. Notes on the study in general: Blood contained about 43% of the tumor's TCR clonotypes.

This clonotype was obtained from a human donor with basal cell carcinoma. This rearrangement joins TRBV6-5 to TRBJ1-3; 10 nucleotides line up with TRBD1. The material sequenced was PBMCs, taken after anti-PD-1 treatment. CDR3 DNA sequence: TGTGCCAGCAGCGCCGGGACAGGGGAGGGAAACACCATATATTTT. It translates to CASSAGTGEGNTIYF.